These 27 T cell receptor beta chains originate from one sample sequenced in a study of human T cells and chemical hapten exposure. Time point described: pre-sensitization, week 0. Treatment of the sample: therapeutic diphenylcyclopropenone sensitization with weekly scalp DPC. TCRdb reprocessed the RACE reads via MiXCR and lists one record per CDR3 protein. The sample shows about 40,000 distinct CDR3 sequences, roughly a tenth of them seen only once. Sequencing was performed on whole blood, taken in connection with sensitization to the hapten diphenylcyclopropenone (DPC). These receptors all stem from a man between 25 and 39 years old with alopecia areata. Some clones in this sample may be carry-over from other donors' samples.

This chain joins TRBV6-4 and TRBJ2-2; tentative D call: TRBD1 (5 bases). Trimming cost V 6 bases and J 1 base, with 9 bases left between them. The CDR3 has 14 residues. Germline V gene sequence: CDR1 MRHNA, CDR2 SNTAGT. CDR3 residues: CASSQQGNTGELFF. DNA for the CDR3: TGTGCCAGCAGCCAGCAGGGGAACACCGGGGAGCTGTTTTTT.

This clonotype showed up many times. The CDR3 reads CSARDLKQTSYEQYV. CDR3 nucleotides: TGCAGTGCTAGAGACCTAAAACAAACCTCCTACGAGCAGTACGTC. This sequence joins TRBV20-1 and TRBJ2-7; D is ambiguous. CDR3 size: 15 residues. V lost 0 bases and J lost 0, with 12 bases in between. Germline lookup yields CDR1 DFQATT and CDR2 SNEGSKA (reference sequence).

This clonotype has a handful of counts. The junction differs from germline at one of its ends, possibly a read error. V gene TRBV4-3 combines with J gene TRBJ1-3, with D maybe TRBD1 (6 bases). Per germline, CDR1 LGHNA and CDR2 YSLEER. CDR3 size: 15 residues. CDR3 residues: CAGSQDGQRGNTIYF. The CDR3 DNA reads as TGCGCCGGCAGCCAAGACGGACAGAGGGGAAACACCATATATTTT.

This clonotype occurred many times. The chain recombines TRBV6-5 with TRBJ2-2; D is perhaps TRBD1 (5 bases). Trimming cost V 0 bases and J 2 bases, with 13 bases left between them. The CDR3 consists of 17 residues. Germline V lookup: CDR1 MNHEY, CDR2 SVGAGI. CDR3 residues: CASSYSRGRVNTGELFF. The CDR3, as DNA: TGTGCCAGCAGTTACTCGAGAGGCAGGGTAAACACCGGGGAGCTGTTTTTT.

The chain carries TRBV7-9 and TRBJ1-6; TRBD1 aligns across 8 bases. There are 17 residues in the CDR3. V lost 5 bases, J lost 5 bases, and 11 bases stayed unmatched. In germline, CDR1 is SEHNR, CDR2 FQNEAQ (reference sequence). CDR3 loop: CASSLRDRRDNNSPLHF. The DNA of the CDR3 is TGTGCCAGCAGCCTCCGGGACAGGCGCGACAATAATTCACCCCTCCACTTT.

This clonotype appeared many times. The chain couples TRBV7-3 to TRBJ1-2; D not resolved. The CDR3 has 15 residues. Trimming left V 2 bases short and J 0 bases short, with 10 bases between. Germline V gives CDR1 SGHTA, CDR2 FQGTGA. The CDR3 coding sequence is TGTGCCAGCAGCTTAGGGTCGGGGACTAACTATGGCTACACCTTC. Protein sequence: CASSLGSGTNYGYTF.

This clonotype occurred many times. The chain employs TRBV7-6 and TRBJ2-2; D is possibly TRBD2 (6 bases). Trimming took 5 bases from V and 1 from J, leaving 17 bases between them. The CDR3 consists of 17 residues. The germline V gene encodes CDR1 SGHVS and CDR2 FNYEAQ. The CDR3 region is CASSRPSAGVNTGELFF. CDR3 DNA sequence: TGTGCCAGCAGCCGACCCTCAGCGGGCGTGAACACCGGGGAGCTGTTTTTT.

CDR3 protein: CASSPGVLSGNEQFF. CDR3 coding DNA: TGTGCCAGCAGCCCGGGGGTACTTAGTGGGAATGAGCAGTTCTTC. This sequence joins TRBV9 and TRBJ2-1; tentative D call: TRBD2 (6 bases). From germline, CDR1 is SGDLS and CDR2 YYNGEE. V was cut by 4 bases and J by 7 bases, with 18 bases left in between. There are 15 residues in the CDR3. The full variable domain, completed using reference TRBV9 and TRBJ2-1, is DSGVTQTPKHLITATGQRVTLRCSPRSGDLSVYWYQQSLDQGLQFLIQYYNGEERAKGNILERFSAQQFPDLHSELNLSSLELGDSALYFCASSPGVLSGNEQFFGPGTRLTVL.

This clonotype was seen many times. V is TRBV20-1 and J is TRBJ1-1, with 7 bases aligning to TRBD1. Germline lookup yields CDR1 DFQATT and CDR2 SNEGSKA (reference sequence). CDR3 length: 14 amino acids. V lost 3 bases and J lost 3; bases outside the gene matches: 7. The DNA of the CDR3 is TGCAGTGCTAGTGGTACAGGGGACTACACTGAAGCTTTCTTT. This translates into CSASGTGDYTEAFF.

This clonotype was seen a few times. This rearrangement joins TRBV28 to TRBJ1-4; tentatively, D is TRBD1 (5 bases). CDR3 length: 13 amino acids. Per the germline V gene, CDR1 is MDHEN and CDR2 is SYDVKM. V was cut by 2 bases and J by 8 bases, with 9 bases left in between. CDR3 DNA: TGTGCCAGCAGTTTAACGCGACAGGAAAAACTGTTTTTT. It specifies CASSLTRQEKLFF.

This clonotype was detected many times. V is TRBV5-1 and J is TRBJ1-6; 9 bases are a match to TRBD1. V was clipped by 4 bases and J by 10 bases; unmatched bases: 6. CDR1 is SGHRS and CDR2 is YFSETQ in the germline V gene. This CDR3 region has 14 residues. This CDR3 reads CASSRSGQGSPLHF. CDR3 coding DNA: TGCGCCAGCAGCCGATCCGGACAGGGGTCACCCCTCCACTTT.

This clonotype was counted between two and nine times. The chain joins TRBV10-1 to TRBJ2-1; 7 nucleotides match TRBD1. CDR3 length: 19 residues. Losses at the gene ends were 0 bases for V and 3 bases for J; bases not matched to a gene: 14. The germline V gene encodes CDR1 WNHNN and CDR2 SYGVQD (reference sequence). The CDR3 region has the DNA TGCGCCAGCAGTGAGTCCAGGAGCATAGGACAGGTCAACTACAATGAGCAGTTCTTC. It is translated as CASSESRSIGQVNYNEQFF.

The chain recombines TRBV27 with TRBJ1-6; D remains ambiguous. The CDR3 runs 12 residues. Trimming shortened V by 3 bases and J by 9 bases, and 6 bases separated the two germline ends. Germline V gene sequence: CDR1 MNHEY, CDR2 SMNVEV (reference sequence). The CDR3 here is CASSFVGSPLHF. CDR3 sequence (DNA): TGTGCCAGCAGTTTCGTTGGTTCACCCCTCCACTTT.

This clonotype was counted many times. The CDR3 reads CASGPPEGAPGTQYF. The DNA for the CDR3 is TGCGCCAGCGGCCCCCCGGAGGGGGCGCCGGGGACCCAGTACTTC. The chain has TRBV5-1 and TRBJ2-5; perhaps TRBD1 as D (7 bases). The CDR3 loop spans 15 amino acids. From germline, CDR1 is SGHRS and CDR2 YFSETQ. V was cut by 7 bases and J by 7 bases, with 23 bases left in between.

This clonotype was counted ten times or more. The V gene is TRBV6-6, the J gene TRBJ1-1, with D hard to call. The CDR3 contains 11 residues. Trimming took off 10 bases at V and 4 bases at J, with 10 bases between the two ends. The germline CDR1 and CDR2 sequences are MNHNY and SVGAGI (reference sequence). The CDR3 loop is CAILAGTEAFF. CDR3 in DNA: TGTGCCATCCTAGCGGGCACTGAAGCTTTCTTT.

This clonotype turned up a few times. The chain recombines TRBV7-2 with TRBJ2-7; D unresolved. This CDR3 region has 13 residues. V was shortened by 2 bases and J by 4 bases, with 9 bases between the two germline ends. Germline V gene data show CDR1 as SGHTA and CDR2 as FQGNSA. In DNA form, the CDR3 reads TGTGCCAGCAGCTTAAGTGGTGTTTACGAGCAGTACGTC. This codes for CASSLSGVYEQYV.

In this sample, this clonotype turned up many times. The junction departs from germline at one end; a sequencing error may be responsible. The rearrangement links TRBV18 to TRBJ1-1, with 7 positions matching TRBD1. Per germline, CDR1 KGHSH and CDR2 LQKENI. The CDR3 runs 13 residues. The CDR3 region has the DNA TGTGCCAGCTCACCAGTTGGTGGGACAGACCGTCAATTT. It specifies CASSPVGGTDRQF. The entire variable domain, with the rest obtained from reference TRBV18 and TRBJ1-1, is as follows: NAGVMQNPRHLVRRRGQEARLRCSPMKGHSHVYWYRQLPEEGLKFMVYLQKENIIDESGMPKERFSAEFPKEGPSILRIQQVVRGDSAAYFCASSPVGGTDRQFGQGTRLTVV.

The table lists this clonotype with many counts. In DNA, the CDR3 is TGTGCCAGCAGCCAGGTTAAGGGCGGGACAGGGGCTCTCACTGAAGCTTTCTTT. It codes for CASSQVKGGTGALTEAFF. V usage is TRBV14 and J usage is TRBJ1-1; 10 bases map to TRBD1. The CDR3 runs 18 residues. V shed 3 bases and J 4 bases; nucleotides not matched to a gene: 14. The germline V gene has CDR1 SGHDN and CDR2 FVKESK.

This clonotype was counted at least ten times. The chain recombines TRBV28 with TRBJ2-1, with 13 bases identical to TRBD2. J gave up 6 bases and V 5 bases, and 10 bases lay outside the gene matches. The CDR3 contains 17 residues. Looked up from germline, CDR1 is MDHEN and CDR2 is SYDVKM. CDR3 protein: CASSPSGLAGASNEQFF. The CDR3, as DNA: TGTGCCAGCAGTCCTTCCGGACTAGCGGGAGCAAGCAATGAGCAGTTCTTC.

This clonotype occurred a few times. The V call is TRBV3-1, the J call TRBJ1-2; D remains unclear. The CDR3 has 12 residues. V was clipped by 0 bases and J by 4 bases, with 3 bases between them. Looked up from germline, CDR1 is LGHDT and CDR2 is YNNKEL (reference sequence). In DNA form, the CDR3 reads TGTGCCAGCAGCCAAGAGGTCTATGGCTACACCTTC. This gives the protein CASSQEVYGYTF.

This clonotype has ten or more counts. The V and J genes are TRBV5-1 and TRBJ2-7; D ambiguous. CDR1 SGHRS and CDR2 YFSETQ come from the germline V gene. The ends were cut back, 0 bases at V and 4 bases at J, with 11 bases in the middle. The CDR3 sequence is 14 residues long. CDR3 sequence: CASSLAVSSYEQYF. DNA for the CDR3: TGCGCCAGCAGCTTGGCCGTGTCTTCATACGAGCAGTACTTC.

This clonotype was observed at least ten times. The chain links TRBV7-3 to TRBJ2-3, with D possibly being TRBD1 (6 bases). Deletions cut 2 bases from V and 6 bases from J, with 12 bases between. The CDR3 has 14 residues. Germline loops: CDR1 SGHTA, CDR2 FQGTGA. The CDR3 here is CASSLSGQGDTQYF. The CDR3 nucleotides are TGTGCCAGCAGCTTATCCGGGCAGGGGGATACGCAGTATTTT.

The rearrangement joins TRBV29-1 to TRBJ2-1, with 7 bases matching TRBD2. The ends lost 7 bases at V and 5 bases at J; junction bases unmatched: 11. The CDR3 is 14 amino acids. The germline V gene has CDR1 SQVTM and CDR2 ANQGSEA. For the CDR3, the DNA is TGCAGCGCCGAGCGGGGACCCTCAGACAATGAGCAGTTCTTC. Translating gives CSAERGPSDNEQFF.

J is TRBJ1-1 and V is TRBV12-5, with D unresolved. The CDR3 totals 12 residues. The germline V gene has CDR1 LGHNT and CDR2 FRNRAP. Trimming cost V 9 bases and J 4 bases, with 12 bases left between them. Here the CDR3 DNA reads TGTGCTAGCAACGAAGGAGGCACTGAAGCTTTCTTT. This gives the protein CASNEGGTEAFF.

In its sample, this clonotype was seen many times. This CDR3 is CATGDGSYEQYF. The CDR3 DNA reads TGTGCCACCGGGGACGGTTCCTACGAGCAGTACTTC. The chain uses TRBV7-9 and TRBJ2-7; D may be TRBD1 or TRBD2 (5 bases each). Trimming removed 10 bases from V and 1 base from J, with 11 bases in between. The CDR3 runs to 12 residues. Germline CDR1 and CDR2: SEHNR and FQNEAQ (reference sequence). The full variable domain, with the rest looked up from reference TRBV7-9 and TRBJ2-7, is DTGVSQNPRHKITKRGQNVTFRCDPISEHNRLYWYRQTLGQGPEFLTYFQNEAQLEKSRLLSDRFSAERPKGSFSTLEIQRTEQGDSAMYLCATGDGSYEQYFGPGTRLTVT.

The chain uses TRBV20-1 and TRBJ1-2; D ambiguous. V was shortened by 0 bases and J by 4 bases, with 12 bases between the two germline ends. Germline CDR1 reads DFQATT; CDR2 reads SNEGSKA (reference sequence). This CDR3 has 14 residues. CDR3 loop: CSARDSRAVYGYTF. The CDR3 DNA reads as TGCAGTGCTAGAGATTCCCGGGCAGTCTATGGCTACACCTTC.

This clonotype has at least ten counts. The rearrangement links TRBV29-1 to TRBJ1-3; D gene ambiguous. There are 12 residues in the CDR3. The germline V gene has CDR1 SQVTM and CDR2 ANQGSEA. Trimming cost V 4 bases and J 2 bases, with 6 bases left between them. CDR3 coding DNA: TGCAGCGTTGGAGTCCCTGGAAACACCATATATTTT. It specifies CSVGVPGNTIYF.